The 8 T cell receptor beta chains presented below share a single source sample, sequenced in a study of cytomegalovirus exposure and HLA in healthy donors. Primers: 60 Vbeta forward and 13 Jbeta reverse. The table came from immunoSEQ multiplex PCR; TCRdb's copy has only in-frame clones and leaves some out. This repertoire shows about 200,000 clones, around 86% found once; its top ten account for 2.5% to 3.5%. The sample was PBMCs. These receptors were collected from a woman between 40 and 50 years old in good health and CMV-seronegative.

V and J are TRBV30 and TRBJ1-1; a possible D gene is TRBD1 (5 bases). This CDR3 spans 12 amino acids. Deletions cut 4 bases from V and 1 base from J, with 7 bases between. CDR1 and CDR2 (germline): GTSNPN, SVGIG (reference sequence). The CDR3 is CAWITGNTEAFF. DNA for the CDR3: TGTGCCTGGATTACAGGGAACACTGAAGCTTTCTTT.

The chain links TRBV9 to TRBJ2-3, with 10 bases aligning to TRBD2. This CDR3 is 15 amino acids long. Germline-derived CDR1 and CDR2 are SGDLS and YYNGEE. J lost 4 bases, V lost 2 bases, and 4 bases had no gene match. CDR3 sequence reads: CASSVSGRIADTQYF. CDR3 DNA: TGTGCCAGCAGCGTTAGCGGGAGGATCGCAGATACGCAGTATTTT.

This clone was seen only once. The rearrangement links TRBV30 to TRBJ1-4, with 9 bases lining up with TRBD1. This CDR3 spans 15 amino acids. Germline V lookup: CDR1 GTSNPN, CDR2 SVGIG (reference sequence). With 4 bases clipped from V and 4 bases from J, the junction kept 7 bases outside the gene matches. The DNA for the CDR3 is TGTGCCTGGAACAGGGGGCAGGGACTTAATGAAAAACTGTTTTTT. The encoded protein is CAWNRGQGLNEKLFF. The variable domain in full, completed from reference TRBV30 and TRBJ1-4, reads SQTIHQWPATLVQPVGSPLSLECTVEGTSNPNLYWYRQAAGRGLQLLFYSVGIGQISSEVPQNLSASRPQDRQFILSSKKLLLSDSGFYLCAWNRGQGLNEKLFFGSGTQLSVL.

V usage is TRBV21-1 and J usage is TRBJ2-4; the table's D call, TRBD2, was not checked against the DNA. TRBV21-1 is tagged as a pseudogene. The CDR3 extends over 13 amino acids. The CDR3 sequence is CASSKYLKNIQYF. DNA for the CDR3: TGTGCCAGCAGCAAATATCTCAAAAACATTCAGTACTTC.

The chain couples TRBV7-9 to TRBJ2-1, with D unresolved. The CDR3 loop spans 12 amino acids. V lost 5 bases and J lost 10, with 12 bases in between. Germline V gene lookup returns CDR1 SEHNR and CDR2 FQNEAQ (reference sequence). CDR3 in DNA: TGTGCCAGCAGCCCGCACCGTGGCGAGCAGTTCTTC. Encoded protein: CASSPHRGEQFF. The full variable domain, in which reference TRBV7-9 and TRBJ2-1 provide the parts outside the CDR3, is DTGVSQNPRHKITKRGQNVTFRCDPISEHNRLYWYRQTLGQGPEFLTYFQNEAQLEKSRLLSDRFSAERPKGSFSTLEIQRTEQGDSAMYLCASSPHRGEQFFGPGTRLTVL.

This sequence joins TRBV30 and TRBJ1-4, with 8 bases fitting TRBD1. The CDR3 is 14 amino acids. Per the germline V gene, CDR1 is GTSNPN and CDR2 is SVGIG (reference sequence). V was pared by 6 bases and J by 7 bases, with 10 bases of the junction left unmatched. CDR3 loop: CACSPITGGEKLFF. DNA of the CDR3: TGTGCCTGTTCTCCGATCACAGGGGGTGAAAAACTGTTTTTT.

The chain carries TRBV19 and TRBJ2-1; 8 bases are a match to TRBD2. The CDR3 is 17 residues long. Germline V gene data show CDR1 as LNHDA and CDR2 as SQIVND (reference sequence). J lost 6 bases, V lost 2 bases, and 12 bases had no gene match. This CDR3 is CASSIFSSGLAGNEQFF. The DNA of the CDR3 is TGTGCCAGTAGTATATTCTCTAGCGGGTTGGCGGGCAATGAGCAGTTCTTC.

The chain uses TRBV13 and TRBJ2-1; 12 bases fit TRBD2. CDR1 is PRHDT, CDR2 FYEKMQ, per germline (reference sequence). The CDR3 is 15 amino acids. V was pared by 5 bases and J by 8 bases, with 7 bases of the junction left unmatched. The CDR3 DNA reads TGTGCCAGCAGCAACAGACTAGCGGGAGTCGATGAGCAGTTCTTC. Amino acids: CASSNRLAGVDEQFF.